This T cell receptor beta chain was captured in a study of cytomegalovirus exposure and HLA in healthy donors. Germline V gene data show CDR1 as SNHLY and CDR2 as FYNNEI. Trimming cost V 7 bases and J 0 bases, with 4 bases left between them. CDR3 length: 12 amino acids. It was with 60 Vbeta and 13 Jbeta primers that the PCR ran. Libraries were prepared by immunoSEQ multiplex PCR; TCRdb keeps only in-frame clonotypes and omits some of them. This table has more than 95,000 clones, 75% appearing once. Study observations and caveats: Later on, an analysis found that several of the most significant clusters appeared to be linked to common viral pathogens, which included parvovirus B19. It was reported that the classifier diagnosed cytomegalovirus status with high specificity and sensitivity in both the original and validation cohorts.

As regards this clone: Its antigen is not identified.

The V gene is TRBV2, the J gene TRBJ2-1; D ambiguous. The specimen was PBMCs. This TCR was sampled from a woman in her 50s in good health and CMV-seronegative. CDR3: CASTRSYNEQFF. CDR3 DNA: TGTGCCAGCACGCGCTCCTACAATGAGCAGTTCTTC.